This TCR beta chain emerged from a study of T cell responses to AZD1222 COVID-19 vaccine. Findings of the study overall: In a largely white British group with more females than males, clonal diversity was possibly underestimated.

For this clone: No antigen is known for it.

Method: immunoSEQ multiplex PCR; TCRdb's copy keeps in-frame clones and lacks some. Here the sample spans about 130,000 clones, 90% being singletons. The sequence derives from an adult in good health. Material: peripheral blood, obtained on day 0 of AZD1222 vaccination.

This CDR3 reads CASSLMQGSGAEQFF. DNA of the CDR3: TGTGCCAGCAGCTTAATGCAGGGTAGCGGGGCTGAGCAGTTCTTC. The chain carries TRBV7-3 and TRBJ2-1; 8 nucleotides line up with TRBD2. Germline CDR1 is SGHTA and CDR2 is FQGTGA. The CDR3 extends over 15 amino acids. With V trimmed by 1 base and J by 9 bases, 8 bases remained unmatched.